The clone carrying this T cell receptor (beta chain) was detected only a few times. The sample originates from a study of identical twins. In TCRdb, the 5' RACE reads were re-called with MiXCR into one record per CDR3 protein. The repertoire consists of over 600,000 distinct CDR3 sequences, with around 20% occurring once and the leading ten covering roughly 4.3%. V was cut by 0 bases and J by 1 base, with 19 bases left in between. Germline CDR1 reads LGHNA; CDR2 reads YSLEER. The CDR3 is made up of 19 amino acids. The same specimen was also included in a second study, on T cells expressing NK-cell markers.

The chain is built from TRBV4-3 and TRBJ2-1; tentatively, D is TRBD2 (6 bases). The sample was PBMCs. The receptor comes from a woman between 18 and 29 years old in good health. The CDR3 DNA reads as TGCGCCAGCAGCCAAGAAGTCGGAGGGTCCGTCCGATCCTACAATGAGCAGTTCTTC. Translated, it gives CASSQEVGGSVRSYNEQFF.